This T cell receptor beta chain is drawn from a study of radiotherapy plus CTLA-4 blockade in lung cancer. Germline loops: CDR1 SGHNT, CDR2 YYREEE (reference sequence). There are 14 residues in the CDR3. V lost 4 bases and J 2 bases, leaving 12 bases between the germline ends. Here immunoSEQ multiplex PCR was the method, and the copy in TCRdb shows in-frame clones only, minus some. There are 50,000 or so clones in the sample; roughly 84% occur only once, and 7.8% lies in the top ten. The sequence was obtained from a human donor with non-small cell lung cancer whose response to radiotherapy plus ipilimumab could not be evaluated. This sequence joins TRBV5-4 and TRBJ2-5, with a tentative D call TRBD1 (5 bases). The sample in question was peripheral blood, obtained from a patient treated with radiotherapy plus ipilimumab. Here the CDR3 DNA reads TGTGCCAGCAGCCTCCAGGGATCGCAAGAGACCCAGTACTTC. Translation gives CASSLQGSQETQYF.